These 15 T cell receptor beta chains were sequenced from one sample in a study of blood T cell repertoires in COVID-19. Using immunoSEQ multiplex PCR, the repertoire was profiled, and TCRdb retains in-frame clones only, with some absent. The sample shows more than 200,000 clones, roughly 86% of them seen only once. Source material: peripheral blood. The source of these receptors is a human donor in a cohort sampled during active COVID-19.

The gene calls are TRBV15 and TRBJ2-5; tentative D call: TRBD1 (6 bases). Germline lookup yields CDR1 LNHNV and CDR2 YYDKDF (reference sequence). Trimming cost V 1 base and J 2 bases, with 8 bases left between them. The CDR3 is 14 residues long. The CDR3 reads CATSRGTAQETQYF. The CDR3 bases are TGTGCCACCAGCAGAGGGACAGCACAAGAGACCCAGTACTTC. The full variable domain, with the rest looked up from reference TRBV15 and TRBJ2-5, is DAMVIQNPRYQVTQFGKPVTLSCSQTLNHNVMYWYQQKSSQAPKLLFHYYDKDFNNEADTPDNFQSRRPNTSFCFLDIRSPGLGDTAMYLCATSRGTAQETQYFGPGTRLLVL.

The V call is TRBV5-4, the J call TRBJ1-3; D call uncertain. The CDR3 has 13 amino acids. V lost 9 bases and J 4 bases, leaving 14 bases between the germline ends. Germline loops: CDR1 SGHNT, CDR2 YYREEE (reference sequence). CDR3 nucleotide sequence: TGTGCCATTTCAGGCGGGCGAGGAAACACCATATATTTT. Its translation is CAISGGRGNTIYF.

The V gene is TRBV4-1, the J gene TRBJ1-5; D gene unclear. The ends were cut back, 2 bases at V and 4 bases at J, with 9 bases in the middle. Germline V lookup: CDR1 MGHRA, CDR2 YSYEKL. The CDR3 loop spans 14 amino acids. The CDR3 DNA is TGCGCCAGCAGCCAATCTAGCCAGAATCAGCCCCAGCATTTT. Translating gives CASSQSSQNQPQHF.

CDR3 in amino acids: CASSHPGRGNEQYF. The CDR3 DNA sequence: TGTGCCAGCAGCCATCCAGGGAGGGGGAACGAGCAGTACTTC. The chain is built from TRBV7-6 and TRBJ2-7; D perhaps matches TRBD2 (7 bases). Trimming removed 5 bases at V and 5 bases at J, with 16 bases between. The CDR3 is 14 residues long. Germline loops: CDR1 SGHVS, CDR2 FNYEAQ. Together with reference TRBV7-6 and TRBJ2-7, the CDR3 gives the full variable domain: GAGVSQSPRYKVTKRGQDVALRCDPISGHVSLYWYRQALGQGPEFLTYFNYEAQQDKSGLPNDRFSAERPEGSISTLTIQRTEQRDSAMYRCASSHPGRGNEQYFGPGTRLTVT.

The chain has TRBV7-2 and TRBJ1-5; D gene uncertain. Germline values: CDR1 SGHTA, CDR2 FQGNSA. Trimming pared 5 bases from V and 3 bases from J, leaving 5 bases between. The CDR3 consists of 12 residues. CDR3 in amino acids: CASSRVNQPQHF. CDR3 nucleotides: TGTGCCAGCAGCCGGGTCAATCAGCCCCAGCATTTT. The full variable domain, its missing parts supplied by reference TRBV7-2 and TRBJ1-5, is GAGVSQSPSNKVTEKGKDVELRCDPISGHTALYWYRQSLGQGLEFLIYFQGNSAPDKSGLPSDRFSAERTGGSVSTLTIQRTQQEDSAVYLCASSRVNQPQHFGDGTRLSIL.

This rearrangement joins TRBV4-3 to TRBJ2-7, with D perhaps TRBD2 (6 bases). Germline values: CDR1 LGHNA, CDR2 YSLEER. V lost 3 bases to trimming and J lost 4 bases, with 16 bases between them. This CDR3 is built from 15 residues. The CDR3 DNA reads TGCGCCAGCAGCCAGACCTGGAGGGGCCCATACGAGCAGTACTTC. Encoded protein: CASSQTWRGPYEQYF.

Of note for this clone: The junction differs from germline at one of its ends, possibly a read error. V usage is TRBV28 and J usage is TRBJ1-2, with a weak D call TRBD1 (6 bases). The CDR3 totals 12 residues. In germline, CDR1 is MDHEN, CDR2 SYDVKM. This CDR3 reads CASSLWQGPLSF. CDR3 sequence (DNA): TGTGCCAGCAGTTTATGGCAGGGGCCCCTCTCCTTC.

The rearrangement joins TRBV5-1 to TRBJ2-3; 15 bases are shared with TRBD2. V trimming: 2 bases; J trimming: 2 bases; junction bases outside the gene matches: 3. From germline, CDR1 is SGHRS and CDR2 YFSETQ. CDR3 length equals 17 residues. The CDR3 protein is CASSLGTSGGLTDTQYF. The CDR3 DNA is TGCGCCAGCAGCTTAGGGACTAGCGGGGGGCTCACAGATACGCAGTATTTT.

In its sample, this clone was seen once. The genes are TRBV3-1 (or the pseudogene TRBV3-2) and TRBJ2-5, with 12 bases that match TRBD2. The CDR3 contains 16 residues. J lost 1 base, V lost 4 bases, and 4 bases had no gene match. Germline V gene lookup returns CDR1 LGHDT and CDR2 YNNKEL (reference sequence). CDR3 coding DNA: TGTGCCAGCAGCCGACGACTAGCGGGGGTCCAAGAGACCCAGTACTTC. It codes for CASSRRLAGVQETQYF.

This sequence joins TRBV9 and TRBJ1-2; D call uncertain. Germline V gene sequence: CDR1 SGDLS, CDR2 YYNGEE. CDR3 size: 15 residues. V gave up 4 bases and J gave up 4 bases, with 17 bases separating them. Written as DNA, the CDR3 is TGTGCCAGCAGCCCTTCATCACTAAAACTCTATGGCTACACCTTC. Protein: CASSPSSLKLYGYTF.

This chain joins TRBV6-5 and TRBJ2-7; 9 bases agree with TRBD2. In germline, CDR1 is MNHEY, CDR2 SVGAGI. Trimming cost V 5 bases and J 3 bases; bases outside gene matches: 5. The CDR3 extends over 14 amino acids. DNA of the CDR3: TGTGCCAGCAGTCGACTAGCGGCCAGCTACGAGCAGTACTTC. Amino acids: CASSRLAASYEQYF.

The V gene is TRBV4-1, the J gene TRBJ1-2, with 7 positions matching TRBD1. The V gene's germline CDR1 is MGHRA and CDR2 YSYEKL. The CDR3 is made up of 15 amino acids. V dropped 3 bases and J dropped 9; count of bases not matched to a gene: 13. The CDR3 here is CASSQEPGQLNRYTF. CDR3 DNA sequence: TGCGCCAGCAGCCAGGAACCGGGACAGTTGAATCGCTACACCTTC.

J is TRBJ2-7 and V is TRBV13; 9 bases align to TRBD1. This CDR3 comprises 15 residues. With 5 bases clipped from V and 4 bases from J, the junction kept 9 bases outside the gene matches. Germline assignment: CDR1 PRHDT and CDR2 FYEKMQ (reference sequence). The CDR3 here is CASSPFRDREYEQYF. CDR3 DNA sequence: TGTGCCAGCAGCCCCTTTCGGGACAGGGAGTACGAGCAGTACTTC.

V usage is TRBV28 and J usage is TRBJ2-7, with 9 bases identical to TRBD1. This CDR3 spans 16 amino acids. The J segment lost 3 bases and the V segment lost 1 base, leaving 7 bases of the junction unmatched. The germline gives CDR1 MDHEN, CDR2 SYDVKM. The CDR3 here is CASSLSAGTGNYEQYF. The CDR3 DNA sequence: TGTGCCAGCAGTTTATCTGCCGGGACAGGGAACTACGAGCAGTACTTC.

This clone has only one observation. The chain is built from TRBV6-6 and TRBJ2-7; tentative D call: TRBD2 (5 bases). Germline CDR1 is MNHNY and CDR2 is SVGAGI (reference sequence). Trimming removed 2 bases at V and 7 bases at J, with 12 bases between. CDR3 length: 13 amino acids. The CDR3 DNA is TGTGCCAGCAGTTACGGACTGCTACAAGAGCAGTACTTC. Protein: CASSYGLLQEQYF.